This T cell receptor (beta chain) stems from a study of blood T cell repertoires in COVID-19. Here immunoSEQ multiplex PCR was the method, and the copy in TCRdb shows in-frame clones only, minus some. The data contain around 290,000 clones, about nine tenths of them singletons. Participants were aged roughly 18 to 89 years from roughly 25 US areas. This CDR3 region has 13 residues. In germline, CDR1 is ENHRY, CDR2 SYGVKD. With 6 bases removed from V and 1 base from J, the gap between germline ends came to 7 bases. The sequence was obtained from a woman aged 25 to 45 who had recovered from COVID-19. Sequencing was done on a sample of PBMCs or T cells enriched from blood (not recorded which). The V and J genes are TRBV10-3 and TRBJ2-4; unclear D gene. The CDR3 sequence is CAISPEAKNIQYF. In nucleotides, the CDR3 is TGTGCCATCAGCCCTGAGGCCAAAAACATTCAGTACTTC.